These 14 T cell receptor beta chains were sequenced from one sample in a study of CD8+ T cells in alopecia areata. Specified treatment: oral pan-JAK inhibitor, 5-10 mg twice daily. Sequencing used cDNA as its template, made by extracting RNA and reverse transcribing it. Some clones are missing from TCRdb's copy, which holds only in-frame ones; the method was immunoSEQ multiplex PCR. Of more than 130,000 clones listed, approximately 80% are singletons. Sequenced here: CD8+ T cells sorted from blood, sampled at week 4, from a patient treated with tofacitinib. The receptors shown here come from a human donor with alopecia areata.

This clone was found a few times. The chain couples TRBV4-1 to TRBJ2-3; the D call may be TRBD1 or TRBD2 (7 bases each). CDR1 and CDR2 from the germline V gene are MGHRA and YSYEKL. The CDR3 is 17 amino acids. V gave up 0 bases and J gave up 1 base, with 14 bases separating them. The CDR3 DNA reads as TGCGCCAGCAGCCAAGATCAGGCAGGGGGGGGCACAGATACGCAGTATTTT. It translates to CASSQDQAGGGTDTQYF.

This sequence joins TRBV4-1 and TRBJ2-7, with TRBD1 matching 7 bases. With V trimmed by 4 bases and J by 0 bases, 6 bases remained unmatched. The CDR3 covers 15 residues. Per the germline V gene, CDR1 is MGHRA and CDR2 is YSYEKL. The CDR3 region has the DNA TGCGCCAGCAGCCTAACGACAGGGCCCTCCTACGAGCAGTACTTC. Translated: CASSLTTGPSYEQYF.

V and J are TRBV5-6 and TRBJ1-4; perhaps TRBD1 as D (5 bases). The CDR3 loop spans 14 amino acids. Trimming left V 5 bases short and J 6 bases short, with 14 bases between. The germline V gene has CDR1 SGHDT and CDR2 YYEEEE. The CDR3 nucleotides are TGTGCCAGCAGTAAGAGGGGCGGTGATGAAAAACTGTTTTTT. The encoded protein is CASSKRGGDEKLFF.

The rearrangement joins TRBV7-2 to TRBJ2-5, with 10 bases lining up with TRBD2. With the DNA end fitting TRBJ2-7 better, the J assignment may be wrong. In germline, CDR1 is SGHTA, CDR2 FQGNSA. CDR3 length: 12 amino acids. The CDR3 loop reads CATSGSSYEQYF. The CDR3 region has the DNA TGTGCCACTAGCGGGAGCTCCTACGAGCAGTACTTC.

The chain combines TRBV16 with TRBJ1-1; D not certain. CDR3 length: 13 residues. Germline V CDR1 and CDR2: KGHSY, FQNENV. With 3 bases removed from V and 2 bases from J, the gap between germline ends came to 7 bases. CDR3 nucleotides: TGTGCCAGCAGCCACTCCAAAAACACTGAAGCTTTCTTT. Amino acid sequence: CASSHSKNTEAFF.

This chain joins TRBV7-2 and TRBJ2-1; 9 bases line up with TRBD1. The germline gives CDR1 SGHTA, CDR2 FQGNSA. The CDR3 is 17 amino acids. Trimming removed 5 bases from V and 5 bases from J; junction bases left unmatched: 13. CDR3 amino acids: CASSRNPGTGMNNEQFF. The CDR3 region has the DNA TGTGCCAGCAGCCGTAATCCTGGGACAGGGATGAACAATGAGCAGTTCTTC.

Points on this clone: This CDR3 is also generated by other DNA sequences in the sample. The rearrangement joins TRBV6-5 to TRBJ2-7, with D possibly being TRBD1 (6 bases). Trimming removed 2 bases at V and 1 base at J, with 9 bases between. CDR1 is MNHEY and CDR2 is SVGAGI in the germline V gene. This CDR3 has 14 amino acids. DNA of the CDR3: TGTGCCAGCAGTTACACAGGGCCGTCCTACGAGCAGTACTTC. Encoded protein: CASSYTGPSYEQYF.

The chain couples TRBV7-9 to TRBJ2-3, with D hard to call. Germline V lookup: CDR1 SEHNR, CDR2 FQNEAQ (reference sequence). The CDR3 has 12 amino acids. V gave up 7 bases and J gave up 7 bases, with 12 bases separating them. CDR3 nucleotides: TGTGCCAGCACCCTTTTGTTGCATACGCAGTATTTT. It is translated as CASTLLLHTQYF.

In its sample, this clone was seen a few times. The chain uses TRBV7-6 and TRBJ2-7; the D is unclear. V lost 3 bases and J 3 bases, leaving 9 bases between the germline ends. The germline V gene has CDR1 SGHVS and CDR2 FNYEAQ. The CDR3 is 13 residues long. The CDR3 bases are TGTGCCAGCAGCTTTGGGTTTGTCTACGAGCAGTACTTC. It is translated as CASSFGFVYEQYF.

The chain is built from TRBV27 and TRBJ2-1, with TRBD2 identical over 7 bases. CDR1 and CDR2 from the germline V gene are MNHEY and SMNVEV (reference sequence). The CDR3 runs 15 residues. The V and J ends lost 6 bases and 0 bases, in that order; junction bases with no gene match: 5. This CDR3 reads CASRLGGSSYNEQFF. The DNA of the CDR3 is TGTGCCAGCAGGCTCGGGGGGAGCTCCTACAATGAGCAGTTCTTC.

This rearrangement joins TRBV4-3 to TRBJ2-7; tentatively, D is TRBD2 (6 bases). V lost 1 base and J 5 bases, leaving 12 bases between the germline ends. The germline V gene has CDR1 LGHNA and CDR2 YSLEER. The CDR3 runs 14 residues. Here the CDR3 reads CASSQGLAIDEQYF. For the CDR3, the DNA is TGCGCCAGCAGCCAAGGGCTAGCGATCGACGAGCAGTACTTC.

The chain carries TRBV6-1 and TRBJ2-1; TRBD2 agrees at 12 bases. The CDR3 spans 19 residues. Germline V gives CDR1 MNHNS, CDR2 SASEGT. The ends lost 2 bases at V and 8 bases at J; junction bases unmatched: 16. In DNA form, the CDR3 reads TGTGCCAGCAGTGAATGGCACACTAGCGGGGGGCCGGTACTGGATGAGCAGTTCTTC. Encoded protein: CASSEWHTSGGPVLDEQFF.

The rearrangement links TRBV29-1 to TRBJ2-7; D is possibly TRBD2 (5 bases). The CDR3 length is 15 residues. Germline lookup yields CDR1 SQVTM and CDR2 ANQGSEA. Trimming removed 3 bases at V and 3 bases at J, with 18 bases between. CDR3 bases: TGCAGCGTTGACCTGGACGGGCATCGGGGCTACGAGCAGTACTTC. It specifies CSVDLDGHRGYEQYF.

The chain employs TRBV13 and TRBJ2-7; no reliable D call. Trimming removed 4 bases from V and 5 bases from J, with 18 bases in between. The CDR3 loop spans 15 amino acids. From germline, CDR1 is PRHDT and CDR2 FYEKMQ (reference sequence). Here the CDR3 reads CASSSRLIPRDEQYF. The CDR3 DNA is TGTGCCAGCAGCTCCCGACTCATCCCTAGGGACGAGCAGTACTTC.